Listed below are T cell receptor beta chains from one sample, sequenced in a study of response to subunit inactivated influenza vaccine. TCRdb independently ran MiXCR on the RT-PCR reads; one entry per CDR3 protein. The sample shows a few hundred thousand distinct CDR3 sequences, roughly 7.6% of them seen only once. Sequenced here: PBMCs from blood, sampled approximately 25 months after vaccination. The receptors shown here come from a man aged 45-69 years who received an inactivated influenza vaccine. Both conserved end residues are part of each CDR3. A D gene is named only where the DNA matches it firmly. Clone size is stated in some rows and not others, as once, few, many or a class when expanded.

clone_size d_call cdr3_length j_call v_call cdr3_nt cdr3_aa
few - 13 TRBJ1-4 TRBV7-2 TGTGCCAGCAGCCGGGCTAGCGGTGAAAAACTGTTTTTT CASSRASGEKLFF
- TRBD1 15 TRBJ1-4 TRBV14 TGTGCCAGCAGCCCGATGACAGGGACTAATGAAAAACTGTTTTTT CASSPMTGTNEKLFF
many - 13 TRBJ1-1 TRBV11-2 TGTGCCAGCAGCTTTACCCCGAACACTGAAGCTTTCTTT CASSFTPNTEAFF
- - 17 TRBJ2-1 TRBV6-2/TRBV6-3 TGTGCCAGCTCCCCCTTTGGGGGGCGTTTAATCAATCATGAGCAGTTCTTC CASSPFGGRLINHEQFF
many TRBD1 15 TRBJ1-6 TRBV10-3 TGTGCCATCAGCCAAACACAGGGGTTGGATTCACCCCTCCACTTT CAISQTQGLDSPLHF
few - 15 TRBJ2-1 TRBV11-2 TGTGCCAGCAGCTGGATCTACTCCTCCTACAATGAGCAGTTCTTC CASSWIYSSYNEQFF
few - 12 TRBJ2-5 TRBV12-3/TRBV12-4 TGTGCCAGCAGTGGGACGTTCGAGACCCAGTACTTC CASSGTFETQYF
few TRBD1 14 TRBJ1-2 TRBV20-1 TGCAGTGCTGGGAAACCGGGACAGAGCTATGGCTACACCTTC CSAGKPGQSYGYTF
many - 13 TRBJ2-2 TRBV24-1 TGTGCCACCTCGCACGGAAACACCGGGGAGCTGTTTTTT CATSHGNTGELFF
once - 14 TRBJ1-3 TRBV19 TGTGCCAGTAGTACCGGGACACACGGAAACACCATATATTTT CASSTGTHGNTIYF
- - 14 TRBJ2-1 TRBV27 TGTGCCAGCAGACGGAGTAGCTCCTACAATGAGCAGTTCTTC CASRRSSSYNEQFF